One and the same sample provided the 26 T cell receptor beta chains below, sequenced in a study of T cell repertoires in cytomegalovirus infection. TCRdb analysed the reads with MiXCR anew, one entry per CDR3 protein. In the table there are 360,000 or so distinct CDR3 sequences, about 35% of which are singletons. For these receptors, no antigen is known. This material consisted of cultured PBMCs, taken from culture after CMV antigen stimulation. The source is a human donor in good health (CMV status not recorded). Some clones in this sample may be carry-over from other donors' samples.

The chain is built from TRBV28 and TRBJ1-6, with D possibly being TRBD1 (5 bases). This CDR3 is built from 16 residues. V lost 5 bases and J lost 7, with 18 bases in between. Germline V gene sequence: CDR1 MDHEN, CDR2 SYDVKM. The CDR3 DNA follows: TGTGCCAGCAGTGCAGGGTCCCCCCGGGGAAATTCACCCCTCCACTTT. Translating gives CASSAGSPRGNSPLHF.

The rearrangement uses TRBV24-1 and TRBJ1-2; unclear D gene. Trimming removed 1 base at V and 2 bases at J, with 7 bases between. The CDR3 covers 14 residues. Looked up from germline, CDR1 is KGHDR and CDR2 is SFDVKD. The CDR3 sequence: CATSDLQKNYGYTF. CDR3 DNA sequence: TGTGCCACCAGTGATTTACAAAAAAACTATGGCTACACCTTC.

This clonotype was seen repeatedly, ten times or more. The CDR3 DNA reads TGTGCCAGCTCCAAGGGGGGCTCTGGGGCCAACGTCCTGACTTTC. It translates to CASSKGGSGANVLTF. This chain uses TRBV7-3 with TRBJ2-6, with D perhaps assigned TRBD1 or TRBD2 (6 bases each). Between the trimmed V and J ends, which lost 8 bases and 0 bases, there was a span of 11 bases. From germline, CDR1 is SGHTA and CDR2 FQGTGA. The CDR3 contains 15 residues.

This clonotype was detected a few times. This CDR3 is CASSFGTIGRSYNEQFF. CDR3 nucleotides: TGTGCCAGCAGCTTTGGGACTATCGGGAGATCCTACAATGAGCAGTTCTTC. The chain recombines TRBV7-9 with TRBJ2-1; the match to TRBD2 covers 7 bases. This CDR3 has 17 amino acids. Trimming cost V 3 bases and J 1 base; bases outside gene matches: 9. Germline-derived CDR1 and CDR2 are SEHNR and FQNEAQ (reference sequence).

The chain combines TRBV20-1 with TRBJ2-3; D unresolved. V lost 1 base, J lost 4 bases, and 9 bases lay in between. The CDR3 runs 13 residues. Germline CDR1 and CDR2: DFQATT and SNEGSKA (reference sequence). The CDR3 coding sequence is TGCAGTGCTAGAGTGGTTAGTTCAGATACGCAGTATTTT. Translation: CSARVVSSDTQYF.

The CDR3 sequence: CASSPRLRQFF. The CDR3 bases are TGTGCCAGCAGTCCGAGGCTGAGGCAGTTCTTC. The J gene is TRBJ2-1, the V gene TRBV28; D gene ambiguous. The V end was cut by 5 bases, the J end by 12 bases, with 11 bases between. CDR3 length equals 11 residues. In germline, CDR1 is MDHEN, CDR2 SYDVKM.

The gene calls are TRBV7-2 and TRBJ2-3; 8 bases align to TRBD2. CDR1 and CDR2 (germline): SGHTA, FQGNSA. V shed 5 bases and J 7 bases; nucleotides not matched to a gene: 11. The CDR3 is made up of 15 amino acids. The CDR3 nucleotides read TGTGCCAGCAGCCTTAGCGGGGACGTCATGAATACGCAGTATTTT. Translating it yields CASSLSGDVMNTQYF.

V usage is TRBV12-3 or TRBV12-4 and J usage is TRBJ2-3; no definite D call. Trimming removed 4 bases at V and 0 bases at J, with 8 bases between. This CDR3 comprises 14 residues. This chain's CDR3 is CASSSSFSTDTQYF. The CDR3 coding sequence is TGTGCCAGCAGTTCCTCGTTTAGCACAGATACGCAGTATTTT.

The chain links TRBV7-2 to TRBJ2-3, with D unclear. Germline V lookup: CDR1 SGHTA, CDR2 FQGNSA. Deletions cut 4 bases from V and 6 bases from J, with 11 bases between. The CDR3 is made up of 13 amino acids. The CDR3, as DNA: TGTGCCAGCAGCTGGTGGGAAAGGGATACGCAGTATTTT. Translating it yields CASSWWERDTQYF.

The rearrangement uses TRBV5-1 and TRBJ1-2, with a possible D match to TRBD1 (6 bases). The CDR3 totals 14 residues. Germline loops: CDR1 SGHRS, CDR2 YFSETQ. V was shortened by 4 bases and J by 4 bases, with 14 bases between the two germline ends. In DNA, the CDR3 is TGCGCCAGCAGCGAGGGGGGGAAGATCTATGGCTACACCTTC. Amino acid sequence: CASSEGGKIYGYTF.

This clonotype was counted many times. An end of the junction does not agree with germline; a read error may underlie this. This chain uses TRBV7-6 with TRBJ2-3; 14 bases map to TRBD2. The CDR3 is 15 residues long. From germline, CDR1 is SGHVS and CDR2 FNYEAQ. The DNA of the CDR3 is TGTGCTAGCAGCCAGGGACTAGCGGGAGCAGATACGCAGTATTTT. It specifies CASSQGLAGADTQYF.

This clonotype was seen a few times. V gene TRBV7-9 combines with J gene TRBJ2-3, with a possible D match to TRBD1 (6 bases). This CDR3 has 14 residues. V was clipped by 5 bases and J by 3 bases, with 12 bases between them. Germline-derived CDR1 and CDR2 are SEHNR and FQNEAQ (reference sequence). The CDR3 protein is CASSRDTSTDTQYF. The CDR3 coding sequence is TGTGCCAGCAGCCGGGACACCTCGACAGATACGCAGTATTTT.

The rearrangement links TRBV7-2 to TRBJ2-7; TRBD2 matches 10 bases. Trimming at V came to 0 bases and at J to 7 bases, leaving 0 bases not matched to a gene. Germline CDR1 SGHTA, CDR2 FQGNSA. The CDR3 sequence is 13 residues long. Here the CDR3 DNA reads TGTGCCAGCAGCTTAGCGACTAGCGGGGAGCAGTACTTC. Protein sequence: CASSLATSGEQYF.

The chain carries TRBV6-6 and TRBJ2-7, with 7 positions matching TRBD2. Germline values: CDR1 MNHNY, CDR2 SVGAGI (reference sequence). The CDR3 length is 18 residues. Losses at the gene ends were 0 bases for V and 0 bases for J; bases not matched to a gene: 11. CDR3 DNA sequence: TGTGCCAGCAGTTACTCCATTGCGGGAGACCCGAGCTCCTACGAGCAGTACGTC. Protein product: CASSYSIAGDPSSYEQYV.

In its sample, this clonotype was seen a few times. The chain is built from TRBV9 and TRBJ1-1; D is uncertain. V was shortened by 0 bases and J by 0 bases, with 9 bases between the two germline ends. Germline V gives CDR1 SGDLS, CDR2 YYNGEE. The CDR3 length is 15 residues. The chain's CDR3 is CASSVGTDLNTEAFF. The CDR3 DNA reads as TGTGCCAGCAGCGTAGGAACAGATCTGAACACTGAAGCTTTCTTT.

This clonotype has a handful of counts. For the CDR3, the DNA is TGTGCCAGCAGCTTAGAGGGGAACAGGGCTGAGTTCTTC. Amino acid sequence: CASSLEGNRAEFF. This chain joins TRBV7-2 and TRBJ2-1; D is possibly TRBD1 (6 bases). Germline CDR1 SGHTA, CDR2 FQGNSA. The V end lost 1 base, the J end lost 14 bases, and 15 bases lay between the germline ends. There are 13 residues in the CDR3.

The chain has TRBV5-4 and TRBJ2-2; 14 bases are a match to TRBD2. CDR1 and CDR2 from the germline V gene are SGHNT and YYREEE (reference sequence). Unmatched junction bases numbered 8, after V lost 5 bases and J lost 5 bases. CDR3 size: 17 residues. In DNA, the CDR3 is TGTGCCAGCAGAACTGGGACTAGCGGGAGATTGACCGGGGAGCTGTTTTTT. Translation: CASRTGTSGRLTGELFF.

This clonotype was counted a few times. V gene TRBV6-2 or TRBV6-3 combines with J gene TRBJ2-1; 10 positions agree with TRBD1. This CDR3 is 15 amino acids long. Germline V gene lookup returns CDR1 MNHEY and CDR2 SVGEGT. V trimming: 4 bases; J trimming: 6 bases; junction bases outside the gene matches: 6. The CDR3 here is CASSLGQGITNEQFF. In DNA form, the CDR3 reads TGTGCCAGCAGTTTGGGACAGGGGATTACCAATGAGCAGTTCTTC.

This clonotype occurred a few times. The chain is built from TRBV19 and TRBJ1-3; no clear D. In germline, CDR1 is LNHDA, CDR2 SQIVND (reference sequence). This CDR3 contains 12 residues. The germline V and J ends were trimmed by 10 bases and 3 bases, with 10 bases remaining between them. CDR3 residues: CATTALGNTIYF. For the CDR3, the DNA is TGTGCCACCACAGCCCTTGGAAACACCATATATTTT.

This clonotype has a handful of counts. The CDR3, as DNA: TGTGCCAGCAGGGTTTGGGACACCAAATTATCACAAGAGACCCAGTACTTC. Translation gives CASRVWDTKLSQETQYF. The chain couples TRBV28 to TRBJ2-5; TRBD1 is a possible D gene (6 bases). The CDR3 consists of 17 residues. V was shortened by 6 bases and J by 2 bases, with 22 bases between the two germline ends. The germline gives CDR1 MDHEN, CDR2 SYDVKM.

At least ten counts were recorded for this clonotype. V gene TRBV20-1 combines with J gene TRBJ2-7, with 7 positions matching TRBD1. J lost 6 bases, V lost 3 bases, and 11 bases had no gene match. The CDR3 spans 14 residues. CDR1 is DFQATT and CDR2 is SNEGSKA in the germline V gene (reference sequence). For the CDR3, the DNA is TGCAGTGCTAGTGTAGGGGACAGACTCGGCGAGCAGTACGTC. Translated, it gives CSASVGDRLGEQYV.

This chain links TRBV19 with TRBJ2-1; TRBD1 aligns across 10 bases. The CDR3 covers 15 residues. In germline, CDR1 is LNHDA, CDR2 SQIVND (reference sequence). J gave up 7 bases and V 5 bases, and 8 bases lay outside the gene matches. The CDR3 DNA reads as TGTGCCAGTAGTCCCCGGACAGGGGGTAAAAATGAGCAGTTCTTC. This codes for CASSPRTGGKNEQFF.

The genes are TRBV7-3 and TRBJ2-7, with 9 bases identical to TRBD1. This CDR3 region has 15 residues. V gave up 5 bases and J gave up 3 bases; unmatched junction bases: 8. Germline V CDR1 and CDR2: SGHTA, FQGTGA. The CDR3 reads CASSPRQGGFYEQYF. The CDR3 nucleotides read TGTGCCAGCAGCCCTCGACAGGGGGGATTCTACGAGCAGTACTTC.

This clonotype has more than one count but fewer than ten. CDR3 amino acids: CASHISRQGASNEQFF. The CDR3 DNA is TGTGCCAGTCATATATCAAGACAGGGGGCGAGTAATGAGCAGTTCTTC. V usage is TRBV12-3 or TRBV12-4 and J usage is TRBJ2-1; TRBD1 matches at 10 bases. The J segment lost 7 bases and the V segment lost 9 bases, leaving 15 bases of the junction unmatched. The CDR3 sequence is 16 residues long.

This clonotype was found a few times. The V gene is TRBV20-1, the J gene TRBJ2-5, with a tentative D call TRBD1 (7 bases). V lost 3 bases and J 5 bases, leaving 10 bases between the germline ends. Germline CDR1 reads DFQATT; CDR2 reads SNEGSKA (reference sequence). CDR3 length: 12 amino acids. In DNA, the CDR3 is TGCAGTGCTAGGGCAGGGGGGGAGACCCAGTACTTC. As protein: CSARAGGETQYF.

The chain recombines TRBV6-5 with TRBJ2-7, with D possibly TRBD2 on 6 matching bases. CDR1 MNHEY and CDR2 SVGAGI come from the germline V gene. V lost 0 bases and J 4 bases, leaving 10 bases between the germline ends. The CDR3 runs to 14 residues. The CDR3, as DNA: TGTGCCAGCAGTTACTCCAGCGGGCTGTACGAGCAGTACTTC. Protein product: CASSYSSGLYEQYF.